This is a list of T cell receptor beta chains from one sample in a study of T cell repertoires in cytomegalovirus infection. TCRdb reprocessed the reads via MiXCR and lists one record per CDR3 protein. Of hundreds of thousands of distinct CDR3 sequences listed, 25% to 35% were seen once; the top ten hold approximately 20%. The antigens of these receptors remain unknown. The sample here was cultured PBMCs, taken from culture after CMV antigen stimulation. The receptors were sampled from a human donor in good health (CMV status not recorded). Some clones in this sample may be carry-over from other donors' samples. Both conserved end residues are part of each CDR3. A D gene is named only where the DNA matches it firmly. Where a row states a size, it is once, few, many or the class of an expanded clone; other rows omit it.

V gene	D gene	clone size	J gene	CDR3 DNA	CDR3 protein
TRBV6-1	NA	NA	TRBJ2-5	TGTGCCAGCAGTGAAGCCGCAGGGGCCGGCCAAGAGACCCAGTACTTC	CASSEAAGAGQETQYF
TRBV7-8	NA	NA	TRBJ1-5	TGTGCCAGCAGCCACCCCCCAATCGGGGGAAGCAATCAGCCCCAGCATTTT	CASSHPPIGGSNQPQHF
TRBV25-1	NA	NA	TRBJ1-2	TGTGCCAGCAGTGTCAGACAGGATGGCTACACCTTC	CASSVRQDGYTF
TRBV6-5	TRBD1	NA	TRBJ1-5	TGTGCCAGCAGTTACTTTTCGGGGACAGGGGGCTTAAATCAGCCCCAGCATTTT	CASSYFSGTGGLNQPQHF
TRBV7-9	NA	few	TRBJ1-5	TGTGCCAGCAGCGACTCTGACAGAGTTAGCAATCAGCCCCAGCATTTT	CASSDSDRVSNQPQHF
TRBV20-1	TRBD2	NA	TRBJ2-5	TGCAGTGCCACTTCCCAGAGCGGGGGAGGACAAGAGACCCAGTACTTC	CSATSQSGGGQETQYF
TRBV2	TRBD1	NA	TRBJ2-1	TGTGCCAGCAGTGCGGAGACAGGGATTTACAATGAGCAGTTCTTC	CASSAETGIYNEQFF
TRBV20-1	TRBD1	NA	TRBJ2-6	TGCAGTGCTCCCCGACAGGGATCTGGGGCCAACGTCCTGACTTTC	CSAPRQGSGANVLTF
TRBV11-2	NA	NA	TRBJ2-3	TGTGCCAGCAGCTTAGGGGGGGGGACAACAGATACGCAGTATTTT	CASSLGGGTTDTQYF
TRBV10-3	NA	few	TRBJ1-5	TGTGCCATCAGTGGTTCCGAGGGGCGGGAGCCCCAGCATTTT	CAISGSEGREPQHF
TRBV24-1	NA	NA	TRBJ1-2	TGTGCCACCAGTGACCTCCCGGAAGGACAACAGGATTATGGCTACACCTTC	CATSDLPEGQQDYGYTF
TRBV7-6	NA	NA	TRBJ1-4	TGTGCCAGCAGCGTCCCAGGGTCTTCGGTTGAAAAACTGTTTTTT	CASSVPGSSVEKLFF
TRBV7-9	NA	NA	TRBJ2-1	TGTGCCAGCGCCCCCGGGGCGATCGCCGAGCAGTTCTTC	CASAPGAIAEQFF
TRBV28	NA	many	TRBJ2-5	TGTGCCAGCAGCCTAGGGCAGGTGGAGACCCAGTACTTC	CASSLGQVETQYF
TRBV6-1	TRBD1	many	TRBJ1-4	TGTGCCAGCAGTCCGACAGGGTCAGGGGAAAAACTGTTTTTT	CASSPTGSGEKLFF
TRBV7-2	NA	few	TRBJ2-5	TGTGCCAGCAGCTTCTACGAAGAGACCCAGTACTTC	CASSFYEETQYF
TRBV7-9	TRBD2	NA	TRBJ2-3	TGTGCCAGCAGCTCGCCCTTTCGGGGGGGAGAAGATACGCAGTATTTT	CASSSPFRGGEDTQYF
TRBV7-2	TRBD2	many	TRBJ2-1	TGTGCCAGCAGCTTAGACCAAAGCGGGAGTCCCTACAATGAGCAGTTCTTC	CASSLDQSGSPYNEQFF
TRBV18	NA	NA	TRBJ2-1	TGTGCCAGCTCACCTGGACGCCTGAACTACAATGAGCAGTTCTTC	CASSPGRLNYNEQFF
TRBV7-1	NA	once	TRBJ1-6	TGTGCCAGCAGTCAGCAGGGAGCCAATTCACCCCTCCACTTT	CASSQQGANSPLHF
TRBV20-1	TRBD2	NA	TRBJ2-7	TGCAGTGCGCCCGGACTAGGAGGCGAGCAGTACTTC	CSAPGLGGEQYF
TRBV2	NA	few	TRBJ2-7	TGTGCCAGCCTTCGGGGAAACGGGGGCACCTACGAGCAGTACTTC	CASLRGNGGTYEQYF
TRBV7-9	NA	NA	TRBJ2-6	TGTGCCAGCAGCCAGGGGGGGGGGCCTGGGGCCAACGTCCTGACTTTC	CASSQGGGPGANVLTF
TRBV9	NA	few	TRBJ2-1	TGTGCCAGCGGGGGCTATGAGCAGTTCTTC	CASGGYEQFF
TRBV7-9	NA	few	TRBJ1-3	TGTGCCAGCAGCACCCACAACGGATACTCTGGAAACACCATATATTTT	CASSTHNGYSGNTIYF
TRBV12-3/TRBV12-4	NA	few	TRBJ2-1	TGTGCCAGCAGTTCCCGGGTCCTCTCCTACAATGAGCAGTTCTTC	CASSSRVLSYNEQFF
TRBV6-6	TRBD1	NA	TRBJ1-3	TGTGCCAGCAGTCCCCTCCGGACAGGGGGCAACACCATATATTTT	CASSPLRTGGNTIYF
TRBV7-3	NA	many	TRBJ2-3	TGTGCCAGCAGCTTAATGGCTGGTAGTGGTACGCAGTATTTT	CASSLMAGSGTQYF
TRBV29-1	TRBD2	many	TRBJ2-7	TGCAGCGTCGAAACAGGGGGACTAGCGGGAGATCAGTACTTC	CSVETGGLAGDQYF
TRBV7-6	TRBD1	few	TRBJ1-4	TGTGCCAGCAGCTTGGGCCTGGGACAGGAGTCTAATGAAAAACTGTTTTTT	CASSLGLGQESNEKLFF
TRBV28	NA	few	TRBJ2-2	TGTGCCAGCAGTTTGGGGCTCGCTTCCACCGGGGAGCTGTTTTTT	CASSLGLASTGELFF
TRBV28	NA	NA	TRBJ2-2	TGTGCCAGCCCGGACAGAAACACCGGGGAGCTGTTTTTT	CASPDRNTGELFF
TRBV7-3	NA	few	TRBJ2-2	TGTGCCAGCAGCCTAACAGGGCACACCGGGGAGCTGTTTTTT	CASSLTGHTGELFF
TRBV12-3/TRBV12-4	TRBD1	NA	TRBJ2-1	TGTGCCAGCAGACTCGGACAGGGAGCCTACAATGAGCAGTTCTTC	CASRLGQGAYNEQFF